This TCR beta chain was sequenced during a study of blood T cell repertoires in COVID-19. The CDR3 has 13 amino acids. V shed 3 bases and J shed 5 bases, with 10 bases lying between them. Germline V CDR1 and CDR2: LGHDT, YNNKEL (reference sequence). In the source study's methods: Nucleated cell counts were estimated from reference gene primer amplification. Sequenced by immunoSEQ multiplex PCR; TCRdb stores in-frame clones only, minus some. From that table come the V and J calls and clone size; the DNA was used to work out D and trimming. The sample lists around 210,000 clones, 75% to 85% occurring once.

This chain joins TRBV3-1 (or the pseudogene TRBV3-2) and TRBJ1-1, with D perhaps matching TRBD1 (5 bases). Sequencing input: peripheral blood. This receptor was taken from a human donor in a cohort sampled during active COVID-19. This CDR3 reads CASSHRVGTEAFF. The CDR3 nucleotides are TGTGCCAGCAGCCACAGGGTTGGAACTGAAGCTTTCTTT.